The rows below give T cell receptor beta chains drawn from one sample of a study of PD-1 blockade in classical Hodgkin lymphoma. Profiled with immunoSEQ multiplex PCR; TCRdb holds only in-frame clones, not every one. This sample has about 13,000 clones, with just under 80% found just once. The source was peripheral blood mononuclear cells (PBMCs), collected at baseline. These receptors were obtained from a human donor with classical Hodgkin lymphoma. Both conserved end residues are part of each CDR3. A D gene is named only where the DNA matches it firmly. Size values are once, few and many counts, or a class for expanded clones, and some rows have none.

d_call: TRBD1; j_call: TRBJ1-3; v_call: TRBV4-3; clone_size: few; cdr3_nt: TGCGCCAGCAGCCAAGGGTACAGGGGGACTGGAAACACCATATATTTT; cdr3_aa: CASSQGYRGTGNTIYF
d_call: -; j_call: TRBJ2-5; v_call: TRBV10-3; clone_size: -; cdr3_nt: TGTGCCATCAGGGGAATTGAAGAGACCCAGTACTTC; cdr3_aa: CAIRGIEETQYF
d_call: -; j_call: TRBJ2-2; v_call: TRBV7-3; clone_size: -; cdr3_nt: TGTGCCAGCAGCAGGGGTAACACCGGGGAGCTGTTTTTT; cdr3_aa: CASSRGNTGELFF
d_call: TRBD1; j_call: TRBJ1-4; v_call: TRBV7-2; clone_size: -; cdr3_nt: TGTGCCAGCAGCCCGGGGGACAGGGGGCTGTCAAATGAAAAACTGTTTTTT; cdr3_aa: CASSPGDRGLSNEKLFF
d_call: TRBD2; j_call: TRBJ2-5; v_call: TRBV5-4; clone_size: -; cdr3_nt: TGTGCCAGCAGCTCGGGACTAAGAGAAGAGACCCAGTACTTC; cdr3_aa: CASSSGLREETQYF
d_call: TRBD1; j_call: TRBJ2-7; v_call: TRBV18; clone_size: -; cdr3_nt: TGTGCCAGCTCCCCCGGACAGGGGAAAACCTACGAGCAGTACTTC; cdr3_aa: CASSPGQGKTYEQYF
d_call: TRBD1; j_call: TRBJ1-5; v_call: TRBV18; clone_size: -; cdr3_nt: TGTGCCAGCTCCCCACAGGGGGTGAATCAGCCCCAGCATTTT; cdr3_aa: CASSPQGVNQPQHF
d_call: -; j_call: TRBJ1-5; v_call: TRBV9; clone_size: -; cdr3_nt: TGTGCCAGCAGCCCCCCAGGTGCCAATCAGCCCCAGCATTTT; cdr3_aa: CASSPPGANQPQHF
d_call: -; j_call: TRBJ2-1; v_call: TRBV5-4; clone_size: -; cdr3_nt: TGTGCCAGCAGCAGTCGGACCAGGCCCTACAATGAGCAGTTCTTC; cdr3_aa: CASSSRTRPYNEQFF
d_call: -; j_call: TRBJ1-4; v_call: TRBV6-5; clone_size: -; cdr3_nt: TGTGCCAGCGGGATAGGAGAAAAACTGTTTTTT; cdr3_aa: CASGIGEKLFF
d_call: -; j_call: TRBJ1-1; v_call: TRBV29-1; clone_size: -; cdr3_nt: TGCAGCGTTGAGAGGGTCACTGAAGCTTTCTTT; cdr3_aa: CSVERVTEAFF
d_call: TRBD2; j_call: TRBJ2-5; v_call: TRBV10-3; clone_size: -; cdr3_nt: TGTGCCATCAGTGGGGCAGCGGGGGTAGAGACCCAGTACTTC; cdr3_aa: CAISGAAGVETQYF
d_call: -; j_call: TRBJ2-2; v_call: TRBV4-3; clone_size: -; cdr3_nt: TGCGCCAGCAGCCCCGGAGCTTGGGGTCCAGTTACCGGGGAGCTGTTTTTT; cdr3_aa: CASSPGAWGPVTGELFF
d_call: -; j_call: TRBJ1-6; v_call: TRBV7-9; clone_size: -; cdr3_nt: TGTGCCAGCAGTCCCCGGGGCAACTATAATTCACCCCTCCACTTT; cdr3_aa: CASSPRGNYNSPLHF
d_call: TRBD1; j_call: TRBJ2-7; v_call: TRBV5-1; clone_size: -; cdr3_nt: TGCGCCAGCAGCACGGGACAGGAATGGGACGAGCAGTACTTC; cdr3_aa: CASSTGQEWDEQYF